The source of this T cell receptor (beta chain) is a study of Graves' ophthalmopathy and Graves' hyperthyroidism (dated by TCRdb to 2016 to 2018). Some background on the complete study: Peripheral blood was collected before any treatment was given, at the time of initial diagnosis. The study used signatures of the TCR beta repertoire to tell Graves' ophthalmopathy apart from Graves' hyperthyroidism and to predict which patients would progress to ophthalmopathy. In total, 120 to 150 blood samples were TCR-sequenced: 40 to 45 ophthalmopathy, approximately 80 hyperthyroidism and about 17 hyperthyroidism-to-ophthalmopathy patients. To explore V-J signatures that separate ophthalmopathy from hyperthyroidism, a discovery set of approximately 100 patients was enrolled, consisting of about 45 with ophthalmopathy and 55 to 65 with stable hyperthyroidism. The independent validation cohort included about 20 hyperthyroidism patients plus 17 patients who later progressed from hyperthyroidism to ophthalmopathy. In several hyperthyroidism patients, the T-cell repertoires found in thyroid tissue were compared with those found in blood. After sampling, hyperthyroidism patients received methimazole starting at 30 mg daily, and ophthalmopathy patients received high-dose intravenous methylprednisolone.

With respect to this clonotype: Its recognized antigen is unknown. At one end the junction does not follow the germline gene, possibly because of a read error.

The ophthalmopathy patients had moderately to severely active disease, with a Clinical Activity Score of 3 or higher, a NOSPECS grade of 4 or higher, and a disease duration of less than 3 months. Anyone with other autoimmune diseases, uncontrolled infections, pregnancy or lactation was excluded from the study. Clinical symptoms, serum thyroxine, TRAb, thyroid ultrasound and orbital computed tomography formed the basis of the diagnosis. PBMCs were isolated from 7.5 to 10 ml of fresh peripheral blood by Ficoll-Paque density gradient centrifugation. Total RNA was extracted with Trizol reagent and quality-checked on an Agilent 2100 Bioanalyzer. Here is what the overall study found, with its caveats: No statistical method was used to predetermine the sample size, and group allocation was not hidden from the investigators. In validation, the model predicted ophthalmopathy progression with 70.59% sensitivity and around 72% specificity; 12 predicted patients were CT-confirmed with GO in a median of approximately six months. Ophthalmopathy was separated from stable hyperthyroidism by the 13-signature model with just under 90% sensitivity and 81% to 84% specificity in cross-validation and with 80%/75% in the test set. Most expanded thyroid clonotypes with a frequency above 0.001 also appeared in blood, which suggests that blood repertoires may reflect the immune response in the thyroid.

TCR beta CDR3 regions were amplified from RNA transcripts for repertoire sequencing. HTBI primers and the Qiagen OneStep RT-PCR kit were used in a first-round RT-PCR, which was followed by a second-round multiplex PCR, size selection and purification. Libraries were sequenced paired-end with 100 bp reads on an Illumina HiSeq2000. Per the authors' processing: Reads were processed with SOAPnuke, discarding reads with adapters, uncalled bases, mean Phred below 15, or no exact constant-primer or identifier match. High-quality paired reads were merged with COPE v1.2.5. Each unique nucleotide sequence was treated as a clonotype, and MiTCR v1.1 was used to align the clonotypes to the IMGT TRB V, D and J references. Analysis was restricted to V-J combinations with a frequency above 0.0001, which covered about 99% of repertoires. For each V-J combination, a TCR clonal expansion and chaos score was defined as the ratio of F50 clonal expansion to chaos observed in the TCRdist matrix. Welch's t-statistics and random forest were used to narrow the features down to around 13 V-J combinations, which were then fed into a naive Bayes classifier. The Morisita-Horn index was used to measure how similar the thyroid and blood repertoires were. TCRdb trimmed the raw reads at Q25, called clones with MiXCR and kept productive beta chains. Every distinct CDR3 protein forms one entry, paired with its most common genes and DNA. These V and J calls derive from TCRdb rather than the authors' analysis. This sample is represented by 650,000 to 900,000 distinct CDR3 sequences; about 44% of them were singletons. About 40% of the sample lies in the top ten.

The sample comprised peripheral blood. The sequence came from an adult man with Graves' ophthalmopathy.

The DNA is as follows: TGTGCCAGCTTGATGACAGGGGCGGGGGCGAACTTC. This codes for CASLMTGAGANF. The V and J segments used are TRBV6-1 and TRBJ2-5; TRBD1 is a possible D gene, resting on 8 matching bases. The CDR3 measures 12 amino acids from cysteine to phenylalanine. Left in the record is the CDR3 DNA by itself, 36 bases read in frame from the first base. CDR1 is given as MNHNS and CDR2 as SASEGT, both from the germline V gene.